The TCR beta chain under discussion was sequenced for a study of blood T cell repertoires in COVID-19. Across the study: Samples representing acute and convalescent COVID-19 were sourced from the United States, Italy and Spain. In each case, the material was cDNA or gDNA derived from T cells, B-cell-depleted T cells, or PBMCs.

Study processing details: Estimates of nucleated cell counts were drawn from the amplification of reference gene primers. The protocol was immunoSEQ multiplex PCR, while the TCRdb copy is restricted to in-frame clones and leaves out a portion. That table gives V, J and clone size, and the DNA gave D and trimming. This table holds nearly 350,000 clones, over 80% found once. V lost 4 bases, J lost 4 bases, and 8 bases lay in between. In germline, CDR1 is SGHDT, CDR2 YYEEEE. The length of the CDR3 is 13 residues. Seattle's cohort entered during active infection and was followed longitudinally. The chain is built from TRBV5-6 and TRBJ1-4; TRBD1 might be the D (5 bases). This sequence was found in a woman between 50 and 59 years old with COVID-19, enrolled during active disease. Sequenced sample: peripheral blood. As DNA, the CDR3 is TGTGCCAGCAGCCCAGGGTTTAATGAAAAACTGTTTTTT. Translating it yields CASSPGFNEKLFF. Complete variable domain (other parts from reference TRBV5-6 and TRBJ1-4): DAGVTQSPTHLIKTRGQQVTLRCSPKSGHDTVSWYQQALGQGPQFIFQYYEEEERQRGNFPDRFSGHQFPNYSSELNVNALLLGDSALYLCASSPGFNEKLFFGSGTQLSVL.